The rows below give T cell receptor beta chains drawn from one sample of a study of blood T cell repertoires in COVID-19. This table comes from immunoSEQ multiplex PCR, and its TCRdb copy is limited to in-frame clones, with some not included. The sample has approximately 220,000 clones, around 82% seen once. The specimen was PBMCs or T cells enriched from blood (not recorded which). Receptor source: a woman between 40 and 55 years old with acute COVID-19. CDR3s include the opening cysteine and the closing phenylalanine or tryptophan. D genes are given only for firm matches. Expanded clones get a size class; other rows say once, few or many, or leave the size out.

V,D,size,J,DNA,CDR3
TRBV24-1,TRBD1,few,TRBJ2-1,TGTGCCACCAGTGACCAGACAGGGGCCTACAATGAGCAGTTCTTC,CATSDQTGAYNEQFF
TRBV5-1,TRBD2,once,TRBJ2-1,TGCGCCAGCAGCCGGGAAGGCGGGGGATTGGATGAGCAGTTCTTC,CASSREGGGLDEQFF
TRBV5-4,TRBD1,few,TRBJ2-3,TGTGCCAGCAGTCAAGACAGGGGCGTCACAGATACGCAGTATTTT,CASSQDRGVTDTQYF
TRBV18,NA,once,TRBJ1-2,TGTGCCAGCTCACCCAGACGGGAGGACTATGGCTACACCTTC,CASSPRREDYGYTF
TRBV5-6,NA,NA,TRBJ2-7,TGTGCCAGCAGCTCCTACTACGAGCAGTACTTC,CASSSYYEQYF
TRBV19,NA,many,TRBJ1-1,TGTGCCAGTAGTATGAACCAGGGGTACACTGAAGCTTTCTTT,CASSMNQGYTEAFF
TRBV10-3,TRBD1,NA,TRBJ2-1,TGTGCCATCGGCGGGACAGGGACAAACAATGAGCAGTTCTTC,CAIGGTGTNNEQFF
TRBV28,NA,NA,TRBJ1-1,TGTGCCACCTGTCTCAAACAGGTCGGCACTGAAGCTTTCTTT,CATCLKQVGTEAFF
TRBV11-2,NA,once,TRBJ1-2,TGTGCCAGCAGCTCGCAGGGAAGGGGCTACACCTTC,CASSSQGRGYTF
TRBV4-1,TRBD2,NA,TRBJ2-3,TGCGCCAGCAGCCAAGAGAGCGGGGACACAGATACGCAGTATTTT,CASSQESGDTDTQYF
TRBV28,TRBD2,once,TRBJ2-3,TGTGCCAGCATCGCCCGCGGGGGGGTCTGGACAGATACGCAGTATTTT,CASIARGGVWTDTQYF
TRBV7-9,TRBD2,NA,TRBJ2-1,TGTGCCAGCAGCTTAGGGGGAGGGAATTCCAATGAGCAGTTCTTC,CASSLGGGNSNEQFF
TRBV7-9,NA,NA,TRBJ2-5,TGTGCCAGCAGCCCCGGAAGGGGGGAGACCCAGTACTTC,CASSPGRGETQYF
TRBV28,NA,NA,TRBJ2-2,TGTGCCAGCACAGACACGAACACCGGGGAGCTGTTTTTT,CASTDTNTGELFF
TRBV5-1,TRBD1,few,TRBJ1-5,TGCGCCAGCAGCGTGGGACAGGGCGATCAGCCCCAGCATTTT,CASSVGQGDQPQHF
TRBV5-1,TRBD1,NA,TRBJ1-2,TGCGCCAGCAGGGACAGGGACCATGGCTACACCTTC,CASRDRDHGYTF
TRBV6-1,NA,NA,TRBJ1-4,TGTGCCAGCAGTGAACTAAGGGGTTCAGCTAATGAAAAACTGTTTTTT,CASSELRGSANEKLFF
TRBV6-4,NA,medium-sized,TRBJ2-3,TGTGCCAGCAGTCCTAGACCGGACGGGGGAACAGATACGCAGTATTTT,CASSPRPDGGTDTQYF
TRBV6-6,NA,once,TRBJ2-2,TGTGCCAGCAGAGGGGTTCTGAAGAACACCGGGGAGCTGTTTTTT,CASRGVLKNTGELFF
TRBV14,TRBD1,once,TRBJ1-2,TGTGCCAGCAGCCAAGGTGGAACAGGGGGAGGCTATGGCTACACCTTC,CASSQGGTGGGYGYTF
TRBV19,NA,NA,TRBJ1-2,TGTGCCAGTAGTATAGGGTCGGCAGGAAGCAGGAACTATGGCTACACCTTC,CASSIGSAGSRNYGYTF
TRBV6-4,NA,NA,TRBJ1-2,TGTGCCAGCAGACAAGAGGGTACAGGGACCCATTTTGGGGGCTACACCTTC,CASRQEGTGTHFGGYTF
TRBV5-4,NA,once,TRBJ1-1,TGTGCCAGCAGCGGGCTAGACAGGCTGAACACTGAAGCTTTCTTT,CASSGLDRLNTEAFF
TRBV7-9,NA,few,TRBJ2-7,TGTGCCAGCAGCCTTAGCTCCGGCGAGCAGTACTTC,CASSLSSGEQYF
TRBV6-4,NA,NA,TRBJ1-3,TGTGCCAGCTCGGTTTCTCCTGGAAACACCATATATTTT,CASSVSPGNTIYF
TRBV7-2,TRBD2,once,TRBJ2-7,TGTGCCAGCAGCACTACTAGCGGGAGAGGGTACTTC,CASSTTSGRGYF
TRBV5-5,NA,NA,TRBJ1-3,TGTGCCAGCAGCTTGGCAGGGGACCCTGGAAACACCATATATTTT,CASSLAGDPGNTIYF
TRBV6-5,NA,NA,TRBJ2-2,TGTGCCGCGCTAGGTGGGACCGGGGAGCTGTTTTTT,CAALGGTGELFF
TRBV9,NA,few,TRBJ2-3,TGTGCCAGCAGCGCAGTACAGGGCGAAGTCACAGATACGCAGTATTTT,CASSAVQGEVTDTQYF
TRBV19,NA,NA,TRBJ1-5,TGTGCCAGTACCGACCGACAGGACAATCAGCCCCAGCATTTT,CASTDRQDNQPQHF
TRBV18,TRBD1,NA,TRBJ1-1,TGTGCCAGCTCACCACTGGACAGGGACACTGAAGCTTTCTTT,CASSPLDRDTEAFF
TRBV11-2,NA,NA,TRBJ2-1,TGTGCCAGCAGCTTAGTTTTGACAGCGCATGAGCAGTTCTTC,CASSLVLTAHEQFF
TRBV11-3,TRBD1,NA,TRBJ2-2,TGTGCCAGCAGCATGGACAGGGGGCTTGGCGGGGAGCTGTTTTTT,CASSMDRGLGGELFF
TRBV11-2,NA,NA,TRBJ1-5,TGTGCCAGCGGGAGTCATAGCAATCAGCCCCAGCATTTT,CASGSHSNQPQHF
TRBV28,TRBD2,many,TRBJ2-5,TGTGCCAGCAGTGAAAGCGGGGGGGGTAAGACCCAGTACTTC,CASSESGGGKTQYF
TRBV27,TRBD1,NA,TRBJ2-2,TGTGCCAGCAGTTTAGGGACAGGACTCACCGGGGAGCTGTTTTTT,CASSLGTGLTGELFF
TRBV19,TRBD1,NA,TRBJ2-6,TGTGCCAGTAGTATAGAGGGACAGGGTTCGCGTGGGGCCAACGTCCTGACTTTC,CASSIEGQGSRGANVLTF
TRBV28,TRBD1,few,TRBJ1-5,TGTGCCAGCAGCCAAGGGGGGGACAGGGGTAGCAATCAGCCCCAGCATTTT,CASSQGGDRGSNQPQHF
TRBV6-5,NA,NA,TRBJ2-1,TGTGCCAGCAGTTACTCGATTCAGCCAGGAAACAATGAGCAGTTCTTC,CASSYSIQPGNNEQFF
TRBV5-4,NA,NA,TRBJ1-1,TGTGCCAGCAGCTCCCGGGGGAACACTGAAGCTTTCTTT,CASSSRGNTEAFF
TRBV10-3,TRBD1,few,TRBJ1-1,TGTGCCATCAGGACCGACGGGACAGGTAAGCCCGCTGAAGCTTTCTTT,CAIRTDGTGKPAEAFF
TRBV19,NA,NA,TRBJ2-6,TGTGCCAGTAGTATAGCTGGAGGGAAAGGGGCCAACGTCCTGACTTTC,CASSIAGGKGANVLTF
TRBV10-1,NA,NA,TRBJ2-1,TGCGCCAGCAGTGTTTCAGGGTTCAACAATGAGCAGTTCTTC,CASSVSGFNNEQFF
TRBV18,NA,NA,TRBJ2-5,TGTGCCAGCTCACACGCACAGGGATCGGAGACCCAGTACTTC,CASSHAQGSETQYF
TRBV7-9,NA,once,TRBJ2-7,TGTGCCAGCAGCTCAGGGTGGGAGCAGTACTTC,CASSSGWEQYF
TRBV11-2,NA,NA,TRBJ1-2,TGTGCCAGCAGCTTAGATGGGGATCCTCATGGAGGCTATGGCTACACCTTC,CASSLDGDPHGGYGYTF
TRBV25-1,NA,NA,TRBJ1-2,TGTGCCAGCAACTCAGAACGGGGGGTGGGCTACACCTTC,CASNSERGVGYTF
TRBV9,NA,NA,TRBJ1-6,TGTGCCAGCAGCGCCGGATCGACAGCGACCCTCCACTTT,CASSAGSTATLHF
TRBV4-3,TRBD1,NA,TRBJ1-5,TGCGCCAGCAGCCAAGAACCACAGGGGATGGGCAATCAGCCCCAGCATTTT,CASSQEPQGMGNQPQHF
TRBV7-3,NA,NA,TRBJ2-2,TGTGCCAGCAGCAACTCGGGGGTGAACACCGGGGAGCTGTTTTTT,CASSNSGVNTGELFF
TRBV27,TRBD1,NA,TRBJ2-7,TGTGCCAGCAGTTCTCAGACAGGGCGCTCAACCTACGAGCAGTACTTC,CASSSQTGRSTYEQYF
TRBV25-1,TRBD1,NA,TRBJ2-4,TGTGCCAGCAGTAGGACAGGGAAAACCAAAAACATTCAGTACTTC,CASSRTGKTKNIQYF
TRBV18,TRBD1,few,TRBJ1-2,TGTGCCAGCTCCGGGACAGGGATTCGAAGGGGCTACACCTTC,CASSGTGIRRGYTF
TRBV7-9,NA,NA,TRBJ2-2,TGTGCCAGCAGCGTCCGGGACTTAGACACCGGGGAGCTGTTTTTT,CASSVRDLDTGELFF